This TCR beta chain derives from a study of shared clonotypes between healthy human individuals. Across the study: Each donor had three CD4 naive, three CD4 memory, two CD8 naive and one CD8 memory plate.

V lost 5 bases, J lost 4 bases, and 2 bases stayed unmatched. This CDR3 spans 14 amino acids. From germline, CDR1 is SNHLY and CDR2 FYNNEI. About this clone: Its antigen is unidentified.

Regarding the study as a whole: A small donor pool kept down the genetic and exposure-history diversity that was represented.

TCRdb's copy holds only in-frame clones and misses some; the assay was immunoSEQ multiplex PCR. This sample carries 2 million to 2.5 million clones, around 95% of them seen once, and the ten largest clones take roughly 0.13%. The sequencing input was naive CD4+ T cells sorted from blood. The subset: CD45RA+ positively selected. This chain connects TRBV2 to TRBJ2-2; TRBD2 agrees at 9 bases. The TCR originated in a man aged 18 to 35 in good health. DNA for the CDR3: TGTGCCAGCAGTCCTAGCGGGACCACCGGGGAGCTGTTTTTT. Translated, it gives CASSPSGTTGELFF. Full variable domain (missing parts from reference TRBV2 and TRBJ2-2): EPEVTQTPSHQVTQMGQEVILRCVPISNHLYFYWYRQILGQKVEFLVSFYNNEISEKSEIFDDQFSVERPDGSNFTLKIRSTKLEDSAMYFCASSPSGTTGELFFGEGSRLTVL.